Listed below are T cell receptor beta chains from one sample, sequenced in a study of cytomegalovirus exposure and HLA in healthy donors. Sequencing used immunoSEQ multiplex PCR; TCRdb keeps in-frame clones, though not all of them. The sample lists under 200,000 clones; roughly 89% were seen once. The sequenced sample consisted of PBMCs. The receptors come from a young woman in good health and CMV-seronegative. Both conserved end residues are part of each CDR3. D genes are given only for firm matches. Some rows mark clone size as missing; the rest say once, few, many or name a class of expanded clone.

-,TRBJ1-1,-,TRBV25-1,CASSDRGGAIWNTEAFF,TGTGCCAGCAGTGATCGGGGAGGGGCGATATGGAACACTGAAGCTTTCTTT
TRBD2,TRBJ2-7,-,TRBV7-2,CASSLQRGGLYEQYF,TGTGCCAGCAGCTTACAACGGGGGGGCCTATACGAGCAGTACTTC
-,TRBJ2-6,-,TRBV19,CASSRPGAGANVLTF,TGTGCCAGTAGTCGTCCGGGAGCTGGGGCCAACGTCCTGACTTTC
-,TRBJ1-4,-,TRBV2,CASRNRLVRLSTNEKLFF,TGTGCCAGCAGAAACCGCCTAGTTCGCCTTTCAACTAATGAAAAACTGTTTTTT
-,TRBJ1-1,once,TRBV28,CASDNWTEAFF,TGTGCCAGCGATAACTGGACTGAAGCTTTCTTT
-,TRBJ2-5,-,TRBV2,CASSEALTRPPTQYF,TGTGCCAGCAGTGAAGCCCTCACGCGGCCCCCGACCCAGTACTTC
-,TRBJ1-3,-,TRBV7-8,CASSLEQVLAGNTIYF,TGTGCCAGCAGCTTAGAACAGGTCCTGGCTGGAAACACCATATATTTT
-,TRBJ1-1,-,TRBV29-1,CSLARGSVSTEAFF,TGCAGCCTGGCGAGGGGGTCTGTGAGCACTGAAGCTTTCTTT
TRBD2,TRBJ2-1,many,TRBV6-1,CASSERTAGGFNEQFF,TGTGCCAGCAGTGAACGGACGGCGGGAGGGTTCAATGAGCAGTTCTTC
-,TRBJ2-5,-,TRBV19,CASSIVVGAGAETQYF,TGTGCCAGTAGTATAGTCGTCGGGGCGGGGGCAGAGACCCAGTACTTC
-,TRBJ1-1,-,TRBV7-2,CASSRYRVEAFF,TGTGCCAGCAGCCGATACAGGGTTGAAGCTTTCTTT
-,TRBJ2-7,few,TRBV6-5,CASSYSTRQVSYEQYF,TGTGCCAGCAGTTACTCAACAAGACAGGTTAGCTACGAGCAGTACTTC
-,TRBJ2-7,-,TRBV6-5,CASSRGGMTHEQYF,TGTGCCAGCAGTAGAGGAGGGATGACCCACGAGCAGTACTTC
-,TRBJ1-4,few,TRBV2,CASSGWQNEKLFF,TGTGCCAGCAGTGGGTGGCAGAATGAAAAACTGTTTTTT
TRBD1,TRBJ2-5,-,TRBV10-3,CATQGRAGTAQETQYF,TGTGCCACGCAAGGTCGCGCCGGGACAGCCCAAGAGACCCAGTACTTC
TRBD2,TRBJ2-3,-,TRBV5-6,CASSLGGGTDTQYF,TGTGCCAGCAGCTTGGGGGGGGGTACAGATACGCAGTATTTT
TRBD2,TRBJ2-3,-,TRBV5-5,CASSPIAGGSTDTQYF,TGTGCCAGCAGCCCCATAGCGGGAGGGTCCACAGATACGCAGTATTTT
TRBD1,TRBJ1-2,-,TRBV5-5,CASSSPPGQGSYGYTF,TGTGCCAGCAGCTCACCCCCGGGACAGGGGAGCTATGGCTACACCTTC
TRBD2,TRBJ2-3,-,TRBV9,CASSSSGRSLDTQYF,TGTGCCAGTTCAAGTAGCGGGAGGAGTCTAGATACGCAGTATTTT
TRBD2,TRBJ2-7,-,TRBV28,CASSFPSGSGYEQYF,TGTGCCAGCAGTTTCCCTAGCGGGAGCGGCTACGAGCAGTACTTC
-,TRBJ2-7,-,TRBV27,CASSFGGSYEQYF,TGTGCCAGCAGTTTCGGGGGCTCCTACGAGCAGTACTTC
TRBD1,TRBJ1-1,-,TRBV29-1,CSVPGQGNTEAFF,TGCAGCGTTCCGGGACAGGGAAACACTGAAGCTTTCTTT
TRBD1,TRBJ1-1,few,TRBV6-1,CASRIYRGSNTEAFF,TGTGCCAGCAGGATCTACAGGGGATCGAACACTGAAGCTTTCTTT
-,TRBJ2-5,-,TRBV7-6,CASSLGGGPGETQYF,TGTGCCAGCAGCTTAGGTGGCGGGCCTGGGGAGACCCAGTACTTC
-,TRBJ2-5,-,TRBV30,CAWSVLRDRETQYF,TGTGCCTGGAGTGTACTCAGGGATCGAGAGACCCAGTACTTC
-,TRBJ2-7,-,TRBV29-1,CSVNTGNSYEQYF,TGCAGCGTAAACACAGGAAACTCCTACGAGCAGTACTTC
-,TRBJ2-3,-,TRBV28,CASSGQFTDTQYF,TGTGCCAGCAGTGGACAGTTCACAGATACGCAGTATTTT
-,TRBJ2-1,-,TRBV4-1,CASSQAGDDEQFF,TGCGCCAGCAGCCAAGCGGGGGATGATGAGCAGTTCTTC
TRBD2,TRBJ2-3,-,TRBV25-1,CASSPSGSSDTQYF,TGTGCCAGCTCGCCTAGCGGGAGCTCAGATACGCAGTATTTT
TRBD2,TRBJ2-1,-,TRBV18,CASKTVGLADEQFF,TGTGCCAGCAAAACGGTGGGACTAGCGGATGAGCAGTTCTTC
-,TRBJ2-3,-,TRBV5-5,CASRPRTQTSTDTQYF,TGTGCCAGCAGACCCCGGACTCAGACAAGCACAGATACGCAGTATTTT
-,TRBJ1-5,-,TRBV12-5,CASGLVPSNRASQPQHF,TGTGCTAGTGGTTTGGTACCATCTAACAGGGCCAGTCAGCCCCAGCATTTT
-,TRBJ2-7,-,TRBV27,CASYPSGGKGEQYF,TGTGCCAGCTATCCCTCCGGGGGTAAGGGCGAGCAGTACTTC
TRBD2,TRBJ2-7,-,TRBV9,CASSVGTSGYEQYF,TGCGCCAGCAGCGTAGGTACTAGCGGGTACGAGCAGTACTTC
TRBD1,TRBJ2-6,-,TRBV11-3,CASAPGQMMGANVLTF,TGTGCCAGCGCCCCGGGACAGATGATGGGGGCCAACGTCCTGACTTTC
-,TRBJ2-3,few,TRBV6-4,CASSPTGVTDTQYF,TGTGCCAGCAGCCCTACCGGGGTCACAGATACGCAGTATTTT
TRBD2,TRBJ2-7,-,TRBV4-1,CASSLGPGTTYEQYF,TGCGCCAGCAGCCTTGGACCTGGGACTACCTACGAGCAGTACTTC
-,TRBJ2-1,-,TRBV18,CASSPQGRDEQFF,TGTGCCAGCTCACCTCAGGGAAGAGATGAGCAGTTCTTC
-,TRBJ2-7,once,TRBV13,CASSNLADLSYEQYF,TGTGCCAGCAGCAACTTAGCGGACCTCTCCTACGAGCAGTACTTC
-,TRBJ1-2,once,TRBV6-5,CASSYKGDYGYTF,TGTGCCAGCAGTTACAAGGGGGATTATGGCTACACCTTC
-,TRBJ2-7,-,TRBV11-2,CASSLLYEQYF,TGTGCCAGCAGCTTGTTATACGAGCAGTACTTC
-,TRBJ1-6,-,TRBV28,CASSPIERDTSPLHF,TGTGCCAGCAGTCCCATCGAACGGGACACTTCACCCCTCCACTTT
TRBD1,TRBJ2-5,-,TRBV5-1,CASRTTGGSEETQYF,TGCGCCAGCAGGACGACAGGGGGCAGTGAAGAGACCCAGTACTTC
-,TRBJ1-2,-,TRBV5-4,CASSLGRSNYGYTF,TGTGCCAGCAGCTTGGGGAGATCTAACTATGGCTACACCTTC
-,TRBJ1-4,-,TRBV27,CASRIQGSTNEKLFF,TGTGCCAGCAGGATTCAGGGTTCAACTAATGAAAAACTGTTTTTT
TRBD1,TRBJ1-1,-,TRBV6-5,CASSSGTGNMNTEAFF,TGTGCCAGCAGTTCCGGGACAGGCAACATGAACACTGAAGCTTTCTTT
TRBD1,TRBJ1-2,few,TRBV5-6,CASSLGGTANYGYTF,TGTGCCAGCAGCTTGGGGGGGACAGCTAACTATGGCTACACCTTC
TRBD2,TRBJ2-1,-,TRBV4-3,CASSQTRASGTYNEQFF,TGCGCCAGCAGCCAAACCCGGGCTAGCGGGACCTACAATGAGCAGTTCTTC